This TCR beta chain appears in the sequencing data of a study of OX40 agonist ivuxolimab in advanced cancers. On the study more broadly: Ivuxolimab, an agonist antibody against OX40 (CD134), was given to patients.

The data were produced by immunoSEQ multiplex PCR, yet TCRdb's version contains in-frame clones alone and is incomplete. Here the sample spans roughly 41,000 clones, under 90% being singletons. The ends were cut back, 4 bases at V and 4 bases at J, with 14 bases in the middle. This CDR3 comprises 14 residues. Germline V CDR1 and CDR2: SGHRS, YFSETQ. As concerns this clone: What it binds is unknown.

Study observations and caveats: Expanded clones were, on average, more numerous in CD8+ T cells than in CD4+.

This clonotype was sampled from an adult with an advanced solid tumor such as melanoma, head and neck, liver or kidney cancer. Sequenced material: CD4+ or CD8+ T cells sorted from blood, taken in a trial of the OX40 agonist ivuxolimab. The V gene is TRBV5-1, the J gene TRBJ1-1, with D tentatively TRBD1 (5 bases). This chain's CDR3 is CASSKKTGGTEAFF. CDR3 in DNA: TGCGCCAGCAGCAAGAAAACTGGGGGCACTGAAGCTTTCTTT. Full variable domain (outside the CDR3, taken from reference TRBV5-1 and TRBJ1-1): KAGVTQTPRYLIKTRGQQVTLSCSPISGHRSVSWYQQTPGQGLQFLFEYFSETQRNKGNFPGRFSGRQFSNSRSEMNVSTLELGDSALYLCASSKKTGGTEAFFGQGTRLTVV.